This T cell receptor beta chain is from a study of blood T cell repertoires in COVID-19. Study summary: PBMCs, B-cell-depleted T cells, or T cells provided the cDNA or gDNA that made up the material.

Profiled with immunoSEQ multiplex PCR; TCRdb holds only in-frame clones, not every one. The sample holds more than 300,000 clones, around 87% seen once. Germline CDR1 reads MNHEY; CDR2 reads SVGAGI. V lost 7 bases and J 0 bases, leaving 13 bases between the germline ends. This CDR3 has 15 residues. V and J are TRBV6-5 and TRBJ1-5; D unclear. Sequencing input: peripheral blood. This TCR derives from a woman aged 45 to 65 with COVID-19, enrolled during active disease. The CDR3 sequence: CASKFQINSNQPQHF. The CDR3 bases are TGTGCCAGCAAGTTCCAGATAAATAGCAATCAGCCCCAGCATTTT.